Listed below are T cell receptor beta chains from one sample, sequenced in a study of CD8+CD57+ T cells in acquired aplastic anemia. TCRdb re-analysed the reads in MiXCR, keeping a single row per CDR3 protein. The table shows approximately 270,000 distinct CDR3 sequences, with 50% to 70% occurring only once. Material: sorted CD4+, CD8+, or CD8+CD57+ T cells (not recorded which) from PBMCs. The receptors were sampled from a human donor with severe aplastic anemia or a healthy control (not recorded which). Each CDR3 is given with its conserved first and last residue. A D gene is named only where the DNA matches it firmly. Not every row has a clone size; where given, it reads once, few, many or a size class.

j_gene,v_gene,abundance,d_gene,CDR3nt,CDR3aa
TRBJ2-7,TRBV20-1,.,.,TGCAGTGCTACCCGGGCGGGCAGCTCCTACGAGCAGTACTTC,CSATRAGSSYEQYF
TRBJ2-5,TRBV25-1,many,.,TGTGCCAGCGGGCCTATAGGGCAGCTGACCCAGTACTTC,CASGPIGQLTQYF
TRBJ1-2,TRBV25-1,many,.,TGTGCCAGCAGGCGGGAGGGTTGGTATGGCTACACCTTC,CASRREGWYGYTF
TRBJ2-1,TRBV24-1,few,.,TGTGCCACCAGTGACCCTGACACTGAGCAGTTCTTC,CATSDPDTEQFF
TRBJ2-5,TRBV15,many,TRBD2,TGTGCCACCAGCACCTCGGGACTAGCGGGGGGTCAAGAGACCCAGTACTTC,CATSTSGLAGGQETQYF
TRBJ1-5,TRBV20-1,many,.,TGCAGTGCTAGGGACGGCTTAGATAGCAATCAGCCCCAGCATTTT,CSARDGLDSNQPQHF
TRBJ2-1,TRBV7-2,many,TRBD2,TGTGCCAACGTCCGGGGGGGTTCCTACAATGAGCAGTTCTTC,CANVRGGSYNEQFF
TRBJ1-5,TRBV7-3,.,.,TGTGCTAGCAGATTAGCCGAAGATAGCAATAAGCCCCAGCATTTT,CASRLAEDSNKPQHF
TRBJ1-5,TRBV2,many,.,TGTGCCAGCAGTGATTGGGGTTCGCAGCCCCAGCATTTT,CASSDWGSQPQHF
TRBJ2-7,TRBV19,.,.,TGTGCCAGTAGTATAGTCGGAGGGGCCGAGCAGTACTTC,CASSIVGGAEQYF
TRBJ1-5,TRBV24-1,.,.,TGTGCCACCAGTGACAAGACAGGATATAGCAATCAGCCCCAGCATTTT,CATSDKTGYSNQPQHF
TRBJ2-7,TRBV9,few,TRBD2,TGTGCCAGCAGCGGGACTAGCTCCTACGAGCAGTACTTC,CASSGTSSYEQYF
TRBJ1-2,TRBV7-6,.,TRBD1,TGTGCCAGCAGCTTAGACAGGGGTGCTGTCACCTTC,CASSLDRGAVTF
TRBJ1-6,TRBV25-1,few,TRBD1,TGTGCCAGCAGTGCTTGGGACAGGGGCTCACCCCTCCACTTT,CASSAWDRGSPLHF
TRBJ2-5,TRBV10-3,.,.,TGTGCCATCAGTGTGTCACAGCAAGAGACCCAGTACTTC,CAISVSQQETQYF
TRBJ2-1,TRBV7-2,.,TRBD1,TGTGCCAGCAGCTCCGGACAGGGCTTGGGCAATGAGCAGTTCTTC,CASSSGQGLGNEQFF
TRBJ1-3,TRBV9,.,.,TGTGCCAGCGGGATAGCGGTCAGTTCTGGAAACACCATATATTTT,CASGIAVSSGNTIYF
TRBJ1-2,TRBV10-3,.,.,TGTGCCATCAGCTGGGACGGAAACTATGGCTACACCTTC,CAISWDGNYGYTF
TRBJ2-5,TRBV7-8,.,.,TGTGCCAGCAGCTTAGCGGAGCGATCCGAGACCCAGTACTTC,CASSLAERSETQYF
TRBJ1-1,TRBV7-6,once,TRBD1,TGTGCCAGCAGCTTTATCGAAGGGGGCGCGGGGGACACTGAAGCTTTCTTT,CASSFIEGGAGDTEAFF
TRBJ2-7,TRBV7-9,few,.,TGTGCCAGCAGCCCGCAGGTGGGGACCAACGAGCAGTACTTC,CASSPQVGTNEQYF